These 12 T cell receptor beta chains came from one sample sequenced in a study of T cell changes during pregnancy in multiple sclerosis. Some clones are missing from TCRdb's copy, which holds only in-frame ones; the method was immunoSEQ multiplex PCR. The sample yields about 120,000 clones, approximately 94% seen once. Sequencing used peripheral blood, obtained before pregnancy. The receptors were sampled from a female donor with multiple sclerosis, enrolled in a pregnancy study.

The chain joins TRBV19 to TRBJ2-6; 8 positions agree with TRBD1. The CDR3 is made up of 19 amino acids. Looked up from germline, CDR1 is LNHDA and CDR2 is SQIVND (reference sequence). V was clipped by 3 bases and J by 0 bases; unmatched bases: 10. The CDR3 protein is CASSILNGGQVSGANVLTF. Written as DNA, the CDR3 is TGTGCCAGTAGTATCCTTAATGGGGGACAGGTCTCTGGGGCCAACGTCCTGACTTTC.

The CDR3 region has the DNA TGTGCCAGTCGGACAGGGGGGGGAGATACGCAGTATTTT. Translation gives CASRTGGGDTQYF. V is TRBV2 and J is TRBJ2-3; 10 nucleotides line up with TRBD1. The V segment lost 9 bases and the J segment 5 bases; nucleotides outside the gene matches: 5. The CDR3 loop spans 13 amino acids. The germline CDR1 and CDR2 sequences are SNHLY and FYNNEI.

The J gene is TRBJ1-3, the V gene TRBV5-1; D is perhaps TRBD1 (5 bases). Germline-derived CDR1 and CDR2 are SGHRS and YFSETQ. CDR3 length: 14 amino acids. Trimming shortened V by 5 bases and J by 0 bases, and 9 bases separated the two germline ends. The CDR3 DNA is TGCGCCAGCAGTAGAGACAGCTCTGGAAACACCATATATTTT. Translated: CASSRDSSGNTIYF.

For the CDR3, the DNA is TGTGCCAGCAGTCTTAGGGCAGCGGGCTACAACAATGAGCAGTTCTTC. It yields the protein CASSLRAAGYNNEQFF. The chain combines TRBV5-8 with TRBJ2-1; D is perhaps TRBD2 (6 bases). V lost 5 bases, J lost 5 bases, and 20 bases lay in between. Germline-derived CDR1 and CDR2 are SGHTS and YDEGEE. The CDR3 loop spans 16 amino acids.

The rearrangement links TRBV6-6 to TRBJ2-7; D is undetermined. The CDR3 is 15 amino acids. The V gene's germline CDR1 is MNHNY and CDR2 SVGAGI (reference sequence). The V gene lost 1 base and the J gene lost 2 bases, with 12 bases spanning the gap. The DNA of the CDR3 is TGTGCCAGCAGTTACTTTGGTGGCCCGCCCTACGAGCAGTACTTC. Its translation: CASSYFGGPPYEQYF.

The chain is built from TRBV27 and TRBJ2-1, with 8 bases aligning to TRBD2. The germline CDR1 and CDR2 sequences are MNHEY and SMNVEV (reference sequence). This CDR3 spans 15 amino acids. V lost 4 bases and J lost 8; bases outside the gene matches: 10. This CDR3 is CASSSKRGPADEQFF. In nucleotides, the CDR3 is TGTGCCAGCAGTTCAAAGCGGGGGCCCGCCGATGAGCAGTTCTTC.

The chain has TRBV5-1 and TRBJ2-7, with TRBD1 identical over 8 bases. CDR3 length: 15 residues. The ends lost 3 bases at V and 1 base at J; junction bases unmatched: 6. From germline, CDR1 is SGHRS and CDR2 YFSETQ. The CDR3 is CASSYRGTGSYEQYF. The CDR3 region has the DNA TGCGCCAGCAGCTACAGGGGGACAGGATCCTACGAGCAGTACTTC.

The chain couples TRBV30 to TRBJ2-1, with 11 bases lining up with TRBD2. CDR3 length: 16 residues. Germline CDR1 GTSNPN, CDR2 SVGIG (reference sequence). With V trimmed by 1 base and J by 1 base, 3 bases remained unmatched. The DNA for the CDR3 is TGTGCCTGGAGTGCTGGGACTAGCGGTTCCTACAATGAGCAGTTCTTC. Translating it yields CAWSAGTSGSYNEQFF.

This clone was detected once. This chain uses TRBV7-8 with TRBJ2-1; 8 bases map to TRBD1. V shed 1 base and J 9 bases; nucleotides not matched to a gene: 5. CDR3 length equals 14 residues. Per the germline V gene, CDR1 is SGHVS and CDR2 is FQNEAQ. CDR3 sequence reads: CASSLVDTGGEQFF. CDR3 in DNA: TGTGCCAGCAGCTTAGTAGATACAGGGGGTGAGCAGTTCTTC.

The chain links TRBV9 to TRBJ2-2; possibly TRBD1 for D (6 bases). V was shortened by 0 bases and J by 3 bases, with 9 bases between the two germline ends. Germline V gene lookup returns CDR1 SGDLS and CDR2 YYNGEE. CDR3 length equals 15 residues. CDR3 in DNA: TGTGCCAGCAGCGTAGTGGGACACCACACCGGGGAGCTGTTTTTT. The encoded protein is CASSVVGHHTGELFF.

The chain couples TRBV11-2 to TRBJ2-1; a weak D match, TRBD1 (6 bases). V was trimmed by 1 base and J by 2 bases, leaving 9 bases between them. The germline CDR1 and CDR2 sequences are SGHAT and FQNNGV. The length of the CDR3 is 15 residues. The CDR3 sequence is CASSLGAGAYNEQFF. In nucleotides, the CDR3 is TGTGCCAGCAGCTTAGGGGCAGGGGCCTACAATGAGCAGTTCTTC.

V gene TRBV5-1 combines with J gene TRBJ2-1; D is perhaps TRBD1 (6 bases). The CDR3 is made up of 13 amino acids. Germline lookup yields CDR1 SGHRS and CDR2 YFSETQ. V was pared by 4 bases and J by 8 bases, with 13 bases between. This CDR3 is CASSPTGWDEQFF. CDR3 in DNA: TGCGCCAGCAGCCCTACAGGGTGGGATGAGCAGTTCTTC.